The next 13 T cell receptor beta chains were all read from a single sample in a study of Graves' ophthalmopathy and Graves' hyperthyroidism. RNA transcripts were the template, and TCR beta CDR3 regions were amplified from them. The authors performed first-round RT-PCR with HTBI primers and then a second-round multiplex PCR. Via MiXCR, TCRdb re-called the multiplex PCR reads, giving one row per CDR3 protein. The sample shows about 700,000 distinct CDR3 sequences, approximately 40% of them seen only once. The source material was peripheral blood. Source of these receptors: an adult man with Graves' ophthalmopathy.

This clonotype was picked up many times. The CDR3 sequence: CAISLPQGVAFF. In nucleotides, the CDR3 is TGTGCCATCAGCTTACCACAGGGCGTAGCTTTCTTT. The chain is built from TRBV10-3 and TRBJ1-1; D possibly corresponds to TRBD1 (6 bases). Germline lookup yields CDR1 ENHRY and CDR2 SYGVKD. Trimming took 6 bases from V and 10 from J, leaving 15 bases between them. The CDR3 has 12 amino acids.

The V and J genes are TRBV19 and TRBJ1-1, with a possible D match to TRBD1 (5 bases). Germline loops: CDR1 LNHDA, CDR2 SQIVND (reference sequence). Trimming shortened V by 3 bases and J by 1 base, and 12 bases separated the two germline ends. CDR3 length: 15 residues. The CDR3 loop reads CASSMVGTANTEAFF. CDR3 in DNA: TGTGCCAGTAGTATGGTAGGGACGGCGAACACTGAAGCTTTCTTT.

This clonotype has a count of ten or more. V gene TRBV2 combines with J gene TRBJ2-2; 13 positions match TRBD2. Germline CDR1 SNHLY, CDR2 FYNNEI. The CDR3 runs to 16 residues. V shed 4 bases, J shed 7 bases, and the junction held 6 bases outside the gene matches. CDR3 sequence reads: CASSGRTSGSGGELFF. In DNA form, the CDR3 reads TGTGCCAGCAGTGGACGGACTAGCGGGAGTGGCGGGGAGCTGTTTTTT.

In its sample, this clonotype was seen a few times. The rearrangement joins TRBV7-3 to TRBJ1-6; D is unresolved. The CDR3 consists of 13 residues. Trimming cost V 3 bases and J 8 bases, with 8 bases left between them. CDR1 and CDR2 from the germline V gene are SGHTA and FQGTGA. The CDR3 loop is CASSFVFDSPLHF. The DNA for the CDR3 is TGTGCCAGCAGCTTTGTGTTCGATTCACCCCTCCACTTT.

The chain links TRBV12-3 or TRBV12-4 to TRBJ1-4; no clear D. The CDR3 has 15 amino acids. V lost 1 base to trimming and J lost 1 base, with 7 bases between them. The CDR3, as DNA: TGTGCCAGCAGTTTAGGCGCACTAACTAATGAAAAACTGTTTTTT. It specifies CASSLGALTNEKLFF.

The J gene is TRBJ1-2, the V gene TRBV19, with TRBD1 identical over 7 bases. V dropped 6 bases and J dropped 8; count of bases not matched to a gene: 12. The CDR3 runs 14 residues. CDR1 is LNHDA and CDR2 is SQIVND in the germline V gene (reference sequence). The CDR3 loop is CASSQRTGPSGYTF. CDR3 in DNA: TGTGCCAGTAGCCAAAGGACAGGTCCAAGCGGCTACACCTTC.

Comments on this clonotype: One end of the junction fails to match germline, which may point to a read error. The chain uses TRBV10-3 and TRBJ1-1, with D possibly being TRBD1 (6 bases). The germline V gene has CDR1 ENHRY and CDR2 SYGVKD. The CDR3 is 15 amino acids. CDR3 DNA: TGTGCCAGCAGTTATTCAGGGGCGAGGGGTACTGAAGCTTTCTTT. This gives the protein CASSYSGARGTEAFF.

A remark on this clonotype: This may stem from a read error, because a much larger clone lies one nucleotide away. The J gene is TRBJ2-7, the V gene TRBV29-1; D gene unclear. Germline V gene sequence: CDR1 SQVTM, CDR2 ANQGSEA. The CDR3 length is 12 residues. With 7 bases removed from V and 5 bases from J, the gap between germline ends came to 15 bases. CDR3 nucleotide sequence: TGCAGCGCTGTACGCCAAACCAACGAGCAGTACTTC. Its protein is CSAVRQTNEQYF.

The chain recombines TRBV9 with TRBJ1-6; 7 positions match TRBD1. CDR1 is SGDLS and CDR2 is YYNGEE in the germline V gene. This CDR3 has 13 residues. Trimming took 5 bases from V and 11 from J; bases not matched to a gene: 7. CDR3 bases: TGTGCCAGCAGTCCGGGACAGTTAACACCCCTCCACTTT. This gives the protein CASSPGQLTPLHF.

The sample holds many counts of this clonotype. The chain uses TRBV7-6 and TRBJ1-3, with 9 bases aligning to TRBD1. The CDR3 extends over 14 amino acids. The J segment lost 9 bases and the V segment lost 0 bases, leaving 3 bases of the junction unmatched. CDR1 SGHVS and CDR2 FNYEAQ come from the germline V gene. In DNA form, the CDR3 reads TGTGCCAGCAGCTTAGCGGGACAGGGAGCCACCATATATTTT. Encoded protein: CASSLAGQGATIYF.

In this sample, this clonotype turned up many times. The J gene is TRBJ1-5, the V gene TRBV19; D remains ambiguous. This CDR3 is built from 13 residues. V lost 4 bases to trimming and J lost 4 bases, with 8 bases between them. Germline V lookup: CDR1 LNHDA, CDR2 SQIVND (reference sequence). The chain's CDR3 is CASSKANNQPQHF. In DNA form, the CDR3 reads TGTGCCAGTAGTAAGGCCAATAATCAGCCCCAGCATTTT.

The CDR3 is CASSAGESSYEQYF. The CDR3 DNA reads as TGTGCCAGCAGTGCAGGGGAGAGCTCCTACGAGCAGTACTTC. The genes are TRBV2 and TRBJ2-7; weak D call: TRBD1 (6 bases). This CDR3 comprises 14 residues. The germline V and J ends were trimmed by 4 bases and 0 bases, with 10 bases remaining between them. CDR1 and CDR2 (germline): SNHLY, FYNNEI.

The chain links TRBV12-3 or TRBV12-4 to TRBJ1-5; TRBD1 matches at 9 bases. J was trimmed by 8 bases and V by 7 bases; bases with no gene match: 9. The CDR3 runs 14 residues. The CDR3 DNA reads TGTGCCAGCATGGACAGGGGAGGCAGGGAGCCCCAGCATTTT. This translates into CASMDRGGREPQHF.